Below, 25 T cell receptor beta chains from the same sample are listed, as sequenced in a study of blood T cell repertoires in COVID-19. TCRdb's table, derived via immunoSEQ multiplex PCR, lists solely in-frame clones and lacks some. The sample contains about 120,000 clones, around 88% of which appear only once. Source material: peripheral blood. All receptors derive from a human donor with acute or convalescent COVID-19. The donor label of this sample is uncertain.

The V gene is TRBV19, the J gene TRBJ1-2; D gene unclear. Germline CDR1 and CDR2: LNHDA and SQIVND (reference sequence). This CDR3 contains 16 residues. The ends were cut back, 3 bases at V and 0 bases at J, with 14 bases in the middle. The CDR3 protein is CASSIYTATPNYGYTF. Here the CDR3 DNA reads TGTGCCAGTAGTATTTACACAGCAACCCCTAACTATGGCTACACCTTC.

The V and J genes are TRBV30 and TRBJ1-2, with D possibly TRBD1 on 6 matching bases. V dropped 2 bases and J dropped 4 bases, with 11 bases sitting between them. The V gene's germline CDR1 is GTSNPN and CDR2 SVGIG (reference sequence). This CDR3 spans 13 amino acids. Here the CDR3 DNA reads TGTGCCTGGAGTACAGGGTTTATCTATGGCTACACCTTC. Translating it yields CAWSTGFIYGYTF. The full variable domain, rest sourced from reference TRBV30 and TRBJ1-2, is SQTIHQWPATLVQPVGSPLSLECTVEGTSNPNLYWYRQAAGRGLQLLFYSVGIGQISSEVPQNLSASRPQDRQFILSSKKLLLSDSGFYLCAWSTGFIYGYTFGSGTRLTVV.

This clone was recorded only once. The rearrangement links TRBV30 to TRBJ1-1; D unclear. Germline CDR1 reads GTSNPN; CDR2 reads SVGIG (reference sequence). The germline V and J ends were trimmed by 0 bases and 8 bases, with 10 bases remaining between them. The CDR3 has 12 amino acids. The CDR3 DNA is TGTGCCTGGAGTGTACGGGGTAAGGAAGCTTTCTTT. This codes for CAWSVRGKEAFF.

V gene TRBV3-1 (or the pseudogene TRBV3-2) combines with J gene TRBJ1-3, with 10 bases identical to TRBD1. The J segment lost 8 bases and the V segment lost 2 bases, leaving 3 bases of the junction unmatched. The CDR3 is 14 amino acids. Germline CDR1 reads LGHDT; CDR2 reads YNNKEL (reference sequence). The DNA of the CDR3 is TGTGCCAGCAGCCAAAGGGACAGGGGTGACACCATATATTTT. This encodes CASSQRDRGDTIYF.

The V call is TRBV27, the J call TRBJ2-1; 7 nucleotides match TRBD2. The length of the CDR3 is 15 residues. Germline lookup yields CDR1 MNHEY and CDR2 SMNVEV (reference sequence). V was pared by 5 bases and J by 0 bases, with 4 bases of the junction left unmatched. CDR3 nucleotide sequence: TGTGCCAGCAGTGGGGACTACCGCTCCTACAATGAGCAGTTCTTC. Protein sequence: CASSGDYRSYNEQFF.

CDR3 in amino acids: CASSLGTSNNEQFF. CDR3 DNA sequence: TGTGCCAGCAGCTTAGGGACTTCTAACAATGAGCAGTTCTTC. The V gene is TRBV5-4, the J gene TRBJ2-1; D perhaps matches TRBD2 (6 bases). V was cut by 2 bases and J by 5 bases, with 11 bases left in between. The CDR3 extends over 14 amino acids. Germline CDR1 SGHNT, CDR2 YYREEE (reference sequence). Supplemented by reference TRBV5-4 and TRBJ2-1, the full variable domain reads ETGVTQSPTHLIKTRGQQVTLRCSSQSGHNTVSWYQQALGQGPQFIFQYYREEENGRGNFPPRFSGLQFPNYSSELNVNALELDDSALYLCASSLGTSNNEQFFGPGTRLTVL.

This chain uses TRBV19 with TRBJ2-2, with D possibly matching TRBD1 (6 bases). The CDR3 runs 16 residues. Trimming shortened V by 7 bases and J by 6 bases, and 21 bases separated the two germline ends. Per germline, CDR1 LNHDA and CDR2 SQIVND (reference sequence). The CDR3 region is CASKSTGFYFAGELFF. CDR3 in DNA: TGTGCCAGTAAAAGTACAGGGTTCTATTTCGCCGGGGAGCTGTTTTTT.

The rearrangement links TRBV6-5 to TRBJ1-6; TRBD1 is a possible D gene (5 bases). The CDR3 contains 14 residues. Trimming cost V 1 base and J 7 bases, with 8 bases left between them. Germline V gene data show CDR1 as MNHEY and CDR2 as SVGAGI. The CDR3 coding sequence is TGTGCCAGCAGTTACTTCCAGGGAAATTCACCCCTCCACTTT. Translating gives CASSYFQGNSPLHF.

The chain has TRBV7-9 and TRBJ2-7; tentatively, D is TRBD1 (6 bases). CDR3 length: 15 amino acids. V lost 4 bases to trimming and J lost 2 bases, with 15 bases between them. CDR1 is SEHNR, CDR2 FQNEAQ, per germline (reference sequence). The CDR3 bases are TGTGCCAGCAGCTCAATAACAGGGTTCGCCTACGAGCAGTACTTC. This encodes CASSSITGFAYEQYF. Full variable domain (outside the CDR3, taken from reference TRBV7-9 and TRBJ2-7): DTGVSQNPRHKITKRGQNVTFRCDPISEHNRLYWYRQTLGQGPEFLTYFQNEAQLEKSRLLSDRFSAERPKGSFSTLEIQRTEQGDSAMYLCASSSITGFAYEQYFGPGTRLTVT.

The rearrangement uses TRBV2 and TRBJ2-1, with D perhaps TRBD2 (5 bases). Trimming took 1 base from V and 6 from J, leaving 10 bases between them. The CDR3 is 14 amino acids. Germline V gene data show CDR1 as SNHLY and CDR2 as FYNNEI. The CDR3 region has the DNA TGTGCCAGCAGTGAAGGCTTCCGGGGCAATGAGCAGTTCTTC. As protein: CASSEGFRGNEQFF.

In its sample, this clone was seen once. The chain couples TRBV5-1 to TRBJ1-3; a possible D gene is TRBD1 (5 bases). The germline V and J ends were trimmed by 3 bases and 0 bases, with 13 bases remaining between them. Germline V CDR1 and CDR2: SGHRS, YFSETQ. There are 16 residues in the CDR3. CDR3 amino acids: CASSSQTGRSGNTIYF. The DNA of the CDR3 is TGCGCCAGCAGCTCACAAACAGGACGCTCTGGAAACACCATATATTTT.

V and J are TRBV28 and TRBJ2-5, with a tentative D call TRBD1 (6 bases). The CDR3 has 14 amino acids. Trimming cost V 8 bases and J 1 base, with 14 bases left between them. The V gene's germline CDR1 is MDHEN and CDR2 SYDVKM. The CDR3, as DNA: TGTGCCAGCCGATCGACAGGCTTCCAAGAGACCCAGTACTTC. Protein product: CASRSTGFQETQYF.

The chain links TRBV28 to TRBJ2-7; the D gene is possibly TRBD2 (6 bases). Trimming removed 6 bases from V and 7 bases from J, with 16 bases in between. Germline V gene data show CDR1 as MDHEN and CDR2 as SYDVKM. The CDR3 has 13 amino acids. CDR3 coding DNA: TGTGCCAGCAGCCGGGGGAGTTTGTTGGAGCAGTACTTC. Protein product: CASSRGSLLEQYF.

This clone was detected once. J is TRBJ2-2 and V is TRBV7-9; D may be TRBD2 (7 bases). Trimming removed 5 bases from V and 5 bases from J, with 18 bases in between. Germline CDR1 SEHNR, CDR2 FQNEAQ (reference sequence). CDR3 length: 16 amino acids. The CDR3 reads CASSPWTGGATGELFF. Here the CDR3 DNA reads TGTGCCAGCAGCCCGTGGACGGGGGGCGCGACCGGGGAGCTGTTTTTT.

V gene TRBV6-5 combines with J gene TRBJ2-1; D not resolved. This CDR3 has 12 amino acids. V gave up 6 bases and J gave up 6 bases, with 9 bases separating them. CDR1 is MNHEY and CDR2 is SVGAGI in the germline V gene. CDR3 region: CASRTTSNEQFF. CDR3 sequence (DNA): TGTGCCAGCAGAACTACCAGCAATGAGCAGTTCTTC.

CDR3 amino acids: CASSPSGARYGYTF. The CDR3 DNA is TGTGCCAGCAGTCCCTCAGGGGCTCGGTATGGCTACACCTTC. This chain connects TRBV28 to TRBJ1-2, with a tentative D call TRBD1 (6 bases). The ends were cut back, 5 bases at V and 5 bases at J, with 15 bases in the middle. CDR3 length equals 14 residues. The germline V gene encodes CDR1 MDHEN and CDR2 SYDVKM.

This clone was seen only once. This chain connects TRBV15 to TRBJ2-1; 7 nucleotides agree with TRBD2. The CDR3 sequence is 14 residues long. CDR1 is LNHNV and CDR2 is YYDKDF in the germline V gene (reference sequence). Unmatched junction bases numbered 1, after V lost 5 bases and J lost 0 bases. The CDR3 sequence: CATSRDYSYNEQFF. The CDR3, as DNA: TGTGCCACCAGCCGGGACTACTCCTACAATGAGCAGTTCTTC.

The chain has TRBV19 and TRBJ2-1, with 11 bases that match TRBD1. The CDR3 loop spans 14 amino acids. Unmatched junction bases numbered 7, after V lost 9 bases and J lost 6 bases. Germline V gene lookup returns CDR1 LNHDA and CDR2 SQIVND (reference sequence). The CDR3: CASDPGQGGNEQFF. The CDR3 coding sequence is TGTGCCAGCGATCCGGGACAGGGGGGCAATGAGCAGTTCTTC.

The DNA for the CDR3 is TGTGCCAGCAGTGGCAGTGAAAAACTGTTTTTT. The encoded protein is CASSGSEKLFF. V gene TRBV2 combines with J gene TRBJ1-4; D not certain. There are 11 residues in the CDR3. Germline CDR1 and CDR2: SNHLY and FYNNEI. V was shortened by 4 bases and J by 7 bases, with 4 bases between the two germline ends.

The chain combines TRBV15 with TRBJ2-3, with 7 bases lining up with TRBD1. Germline assignment: CDR1 LNHNV and CDR2 YYDKDF (reference sequence). V gave up 3 bases and J gave up 0 bases; unmatched junction bases: 6. The CDR3 is 16 amino acids. The CDR3 loop reads CATSRSTGKSTDTQYF. CDR3 DNA sequence: TGTGCCACCAGCAGGTCGACAGGGAAGAGCACAGATACGCAGTATTTT.

The chain employs TRBV7-3 and TRBJ1-1, with 12 bases fitting TRBD1. CDR3 size: 16 residues. Germline V gene lookup returns CDR1 SGHTA and CDR2 FQGTGA. The junction had 6 bases not matched to a gene; V was cut back by 2 bases and J by 5 bases. CDR3 bases: TGTGCCAGCAGCTTATGGGGACAGGGGGCTGGAACTGAAGCTTTCTTT. It encodes CASSLWGQGAGTEAFF.

The chain joins TRBV27 to TRBJ2-2; the match to TRBD2 covers 13 bases. The CDR3 has 15 amino acids. Germline values: CDR1 MNHEY, CDR2 SMNVEV (reference sequence). Losses at the gene ends were 5 bases for V and 7 bases for J; bases not matched to a gene: 4. CDR3 region: CASSPRTSGGGELFF. In DNA form, the CDR3 reads TGTGCCAGCAGTCCTAGGACTAGCGGGGGCGGGGAGCTGTTTTTT.

The chain employs TRBV6-1 and TRBJ2-5; the D gene is possibly TRBD1 (6 bases). This CDR3 contains 15 residues. The germline gives CDR1 MNHNS, CDR2 SASEGT. Trimming cost V 3 bases and J 5 bases, with 16 bases left between them. The CDR3 loop reads CASSEGGTIGETQYF. For the CDR3, the DNA is TGTGCCAGCAGTGAGGGTGGGACAATAGGGGAGACCCAGTACTTC.

This clone occurred a few times. This rearrangement joins TRBV12-5 to TRBJ2-2; D possibly corresponds to TRBD1 (6 bases). The CDR3 loop spans 14 amino acids. The V and J ends lost 6 bases and 6 bases respectively, with 14 bases between them. Germline V CDR1 and CDR2: LGHNT, FRNRAP. The CDR3: CASGSRGAAGELFF. In DNA form, the CDR3 reads TGTGCTAGTGGGTCCAGGGGAGCGGCCGGGGAGCTGTTTTTT.

The gene calls are TRBV19 and TRBJ1-1; no reliable D call. Germline loops: CDR1 LNHDA, CDR2 SQIVND (reference sequence). V gave up 5 bases and J gave up 3 bases, with 7 bases separating them. CDR3 length equals 12 residues. As DNA, the CDR3 is TGTGCCAGTAGTGTCGCGGACACTGAAGCTTTCTTT. This sequence encodes CASSVADTEAFF.